Listed here are 18 T cell receptor beta chains from one sample, sequenced in a study of vaccination and CD4 T cells after COVID-19. Treatment reported: roughly 10-day PBMC culture with coronavirus spike peptide pools or control peptides (ViraFEST assay). The unexposed donor's CD4+ T cells were collected before the COVID-19 pandemic (2011-2018). Sequence data for DNA of cultured CD4+ T cells were generated by the Oncomine TCR Beta short-read assay. From CD4+ T cells that had been cultured, genomic DNA was extracted. MiXCR was run by TCRdb on the PCR reads, yielding one entry per CDR3 protein. This table holds about 11,000 distinct CDR3 sequences, about 30% found once. No antigen has been assigned to these receptors. Sequencing used CD4+ T cells from blood, cultured in vitro. These receptors were obtained from a human donor in good health.

This clonotype turned up a few times. The chain is built from TRBV6-2 or TRBV6-3 and TRBJ1-1; no firm D call. The germline CDR1 and CDR2 sequences are MNHEY and SVGEGT. CDR3 length equals 14 residues. The V and J ends lost 6 bases and 3 bases respectively, with 14 bases between them. In DNA, the CDR3 is TGTGCCAGCAGACCCCTTGGGAGGGACACTGAAGCTTTCTTT. This translates into CASRPLGRDTEAFF.

A word on this clonotype: An end of the junction differs from the germline gene, which may be a read error. The chain employs TRBV7-9 and TRBJ1-2; 11 nucleotides align to TRBD1. Germline-derived CDR1 and CDR2 are SEHNR and FQNEAQ (reference sequence). The CDR3 runs 15 residues. The CDR3 protein is CASSSGQGAFPGYTF. CDR3 nucleotide sequence: TGCGCCAGCAGCTCTGGACAGGGGGCATTTCCTGGCTACACCTTC.

The V and J genes are TRBV7-3 and TRBJ2-6; no clear D. The CDR3 is 15 residues long. The germline CDR1 and CDR2 sequences are SGHTA and FQGTGA. The ends were cut back, 6 bases at V and 1 base at J, with 10 bases in the middle. As DNA, the CDR3 is TGTGCCAGCAGGATGAACGGTTCTGGGGCCAACGTCCTGACTTTC. This encodes CASRMNGSGANVLTF. The full variable domain, its missing parts supplied by reference TRBV7-3 and TRBJ2-6, is GAGVSQTPSNKVTEKGKYVELRCDPISGHTALYWYRQSLGQGPEFLIYFQGTGAADDSGLPNDRFFAVRPEGSVSTLKIQRTERGDSAVYLCASRMNGSGANVLTFGAGSRLTVL.

The chain joins TRBV20-1 to TRBJ1-5; TRBD1 aligns across 10 bases. The CDR3 totals 15 residues. Germline CDR1 and CDR2: DFQATT and SNEGSKA (reference sequence). After removal of 3 bases from V and 5 bases from J, the junction contained 7 bases not matched to a gene. Written as DNA, the CDR3 is TGCAGTGCTAGCGGGGCCGGGACAGGGGATCAGCCCCAGCATTTT. Translating gives CSASGAGTGDQPQHF.

This clonotype is medium-sized in the sample. The chain joins TRBV6-5 to TRBJ1-2; TRBD1 agrees at 7 bases. This CDR3 spans 15 amino acids. The V gene end was trimmed by 2 bases and the J gene end by 1 base; junction bases not matched to a gene: 4. Germline-derived CDR1 and CDR2 are MNHEY and SVGAGI. The CDR3 region has the DNA TGTGCCAGCAGTTACCGGGCAGGGGGTAACTATGGCTACACCTTC. Protein sequence: CASSYRAGGNYGYTF.

This clonotype has only a few counts. The rearrangement links TRBV27 to TRBJ2-7, with D perhaps matching TRBD2 (5 bases). Germline V lookup: CDR1 MNHEY, CDR2 SMNVEV (reference sequence). The V end lost 2 bases, the J end lost 0 bases, and 8 bases lay between the germline ends. CDR3 length: 14 residues. The chain's CDR3 is CASSLERSSYEQYF. CDR3 bases: TGTGCCAGCAGTTTAGAGCGGAGCTCCTACGAGCAGTACTTC.

The genes are TRBV7-3 and TRBJ2-2; a weak D match, TRBD1 (6 bases). Germline CDR1 and CDR2: SGHTA and FQGTGA. This CDR3 spans 15 amino acids. Trimming removed 2 bases from V and 5 bases from J, with 12 bases in between. The CDR3 sequence is CASSLQSRGTGELFF. The CDR3 region has the DNA TGTGCCAGCAGCTTACAAAGTAGGGGGACCGGGGAGCTGTTTTTT.

This clonotype turned up a few times. The rearrangement uses TRBV2 and TRBJ1-1; no clear D. Germline assignment: CDR1 SNHLY and CDR2 FYNNEI. This CDR3 comprises 13 residues. Trimming took off 7 bases at V and 3 bases at J, with 12 bases between the two ends. The CDR3 nucleotides read TGTGCCAGCACAGCGGCTCCAGACACTGAAGCTTTCTTT. This sequence encodes CASTAAPDTEAFF.

This clonotype was observed a few times. The chain has TRBV15 and TRBJ2-7; 11 nucleotides agree with TRBD2. The V gene's germline CDR1 is LNHNV and CDR2 YYDKDF (reference sequence). The CDR3 loop spans 17 amino acids. With 3 bases clipped from V and 4 bases from J, the junction kept 11 bases outside the gene matches. The chain's CDR3 is CATSRGIAGGGVYEQYF. The CDR3 DNA sequence: TGTGCCACCAGCAGGGGGATAGCGGGAGGGGGTGTATACGAGCAGTACTTC.

This sequence joins TRBV14 and TRBJ2-2; weak D call: TRBD2 (5 bases). The CDR3 runs to 15 residues. In germline, CDR1 is SGHDN, CDR2 FVKESK. The V and J ends lost 0 bases and 8 bases respectively, with 13 bases between them. The CDR3 sequence is CASSQDHTPGGELFF. The CDR3 nucleotides are TGTGCCAGCAGCCAAGATCACACCCCGGGGGGGGAGCTGTTTTTT.

In regard to this clonotype: A much bigger clone sits one base away, suggesting this may be a read error. The V and J genes are TRBV27 and TRBJ2-5; tentatively, D is TRBD1 or TRBD2 (5 bases each). With 5 bases removed from V and 5 bases from J, the gap between germline ends came to 24 bases. The CDR3 totals 17 residues. Germline CDR1 and CDR2: MNHEY and SMNVEV (reference sequence). Written as DNA, the CDR3 is TGTGCCAGCAGTCCCTACCGAGGGGCGGGCCTGGGGGAGACCCAGTACTTC. It is translated as CASSPYRGAGLGETQYF.

This clonotype was observed a handful of times. This chain links TRBV4-1 with TRBJ2-7, with 9 bases identical to TRBD1. The V and J ends lost 9 bases and 4 bases, in that order; junction bases with no gene match: 13. The CDR3 covers 15 residues. Germline CDR1 is MGHRA and CDR2 is YSYEKL. DNA of the CDR3: TGCGCCAGTAGAGTCTCCGGGACAGGGCCTTACGAGCAGTACTTC. This encodes CASRVSGTGPYEQYF.

This clonotype has just a few counts. This rearrangement joins TRBV19 to TRBJ1-5, with TRBD1 matching over 8 bases. Germline CDR1 is LNHDA and CDR2 is SQIVND (reference sequence). The V segment lost 6 bases and the J segment 5 bases; nucleotides outside the gene matches: 3. CDR3 size: 13 residues. CDR3 amino acids: CASRDRVYQPQHF. The CDR3 DNA follows: TGTGCCAGTAGGGACAGGGTGTATCAGCCCCAGCATTTT. Full variable domain (rest looked up from reference TRBV19 and TRBJ1-5): DGGITQSPKYLFRKEGQNVTLSCEQNLNHDAMYWYRQDPGQGLRLIYYSQIVNDFQKGDIAEGYSVSREKKESFPLTVTSAQKNPTAFYLCASRDRVYQPQHFGDGTRLSIL.

This clonotype was recorded once. The rearrangement joins TRBV20-1 to TRBJ2-7; D is ambiguous. Trimming pared 7 bases from V and 0 bases from J, leaving 7 bases between. This CDR3 spans 11 amino acids. Germline V CDR1 and CDR2: DFQATT, SNEGSKA (reference sequence). The CDR3 nucleotides are TGCAGTGGACACCTCTCCTACGAGCAGTACTTC. This gives the protein CSGHLSYEQYF.

V usage is TRBV5-4 and J usage is TRBJ1-6; unclear D gene. This CDR3 spans 14 amino acids. In germline, CDR1 is SGHNT, CDR2 YYREEE (reference sequence). V lost 0 bases and J 6 bases, leaving 7 bases between the germline ends. The CDR3 DNA reads TGTGCCAGCAGCTTGGGGCAGGCTAATTCACCCCTCCACTTT. Protein product: CASSLGQANSPLHF.

This clonotype showed up just a few times. The chain has TRBV29-1 and TRBJ2-7; 9 positions agree with TRBD1. Germline V gene data show CDR1 as SQVTM and CDR2 as ANQGSEA. The CDR3 contains 14 residues. The ends lost 3 bases at V and 4 bases at J; junction bases unmatched: 7. Here the CDR3 reads CSVDTGTGLYEQYF. CDR3 sequence (DNA): TGCAGCGTTGATACAGGGACAGGGCTTTACGAGCAGTACTTC.

V gene TRBV28 combines with J gene TRBJ1-1, with unresolved D. The CDR3 runs 12 residues. The ends were cut back, 7 bases at V and 1 base at J, with 7 bases in the middle. Germline-derived CDR1 and CDR2 are MDHEN and SYDVKM. The chain's CDR3 is CASTDQNTEAFF. For the CDR3, the DNA is TGTGCCAGCACAGATCAGAACACTGAAGCTTTCTTT.

Only a few counts were recorded for this clonotype. The genes are TRBV30 and TRBJ2-7, with TRBD2 identical over 7 bases. The CDR3 runs to 15 residues. The V gene's germline CDR1 is GTSNPN and CDR2 SVGIG (reference sequence). Losses at the gene ends were 0 bases for V and 6 bases for J; bases not matched to a gene: 11. This CDR3 is CAWSVLYGGSTEQYF. CDR3 bases: TGTGCCTGGAGTGTACTATACGGGGGGTCCACCGAGCAGTACTTC.